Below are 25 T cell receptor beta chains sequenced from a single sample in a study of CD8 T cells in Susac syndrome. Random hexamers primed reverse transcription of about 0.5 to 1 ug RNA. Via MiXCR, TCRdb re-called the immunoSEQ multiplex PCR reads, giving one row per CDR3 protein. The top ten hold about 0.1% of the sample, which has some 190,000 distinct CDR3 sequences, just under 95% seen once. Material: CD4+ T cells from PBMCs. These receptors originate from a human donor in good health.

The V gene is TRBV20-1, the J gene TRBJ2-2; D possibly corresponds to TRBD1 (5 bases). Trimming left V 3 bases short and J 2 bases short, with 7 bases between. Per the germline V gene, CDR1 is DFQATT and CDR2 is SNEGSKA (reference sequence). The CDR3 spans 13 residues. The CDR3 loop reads CSARTVNTGELFF. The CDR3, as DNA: TGCAGTGCTAGGACAGTTAACACCGGGGAGCTGTTTTTT.

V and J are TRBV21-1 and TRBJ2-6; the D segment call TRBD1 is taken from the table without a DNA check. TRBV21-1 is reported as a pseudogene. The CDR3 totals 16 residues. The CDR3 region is CASSNGDVSGANVLTF. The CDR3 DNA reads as TGTGCCAGCAGCAATGGGGACGTCTCTGGGGCCAACGTCCTGACTTTC.

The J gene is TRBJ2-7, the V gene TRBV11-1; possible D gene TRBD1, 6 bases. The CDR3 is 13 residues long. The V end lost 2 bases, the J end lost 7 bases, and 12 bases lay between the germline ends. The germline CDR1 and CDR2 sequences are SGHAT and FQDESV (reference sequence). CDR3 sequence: CASSLLGAGEQYF. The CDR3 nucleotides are TGTGCCAGCAGCTTATTGGGGGCTGGGGAGCAGTACTTC.

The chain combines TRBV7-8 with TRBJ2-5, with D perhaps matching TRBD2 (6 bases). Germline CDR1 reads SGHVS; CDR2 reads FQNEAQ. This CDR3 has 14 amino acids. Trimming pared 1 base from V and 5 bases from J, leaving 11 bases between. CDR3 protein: CASSLVSGPETQYF. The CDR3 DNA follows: TGTGCCAGCAGCTTAGTAAGCGGGCCGGAGACCCAGTACTTC.

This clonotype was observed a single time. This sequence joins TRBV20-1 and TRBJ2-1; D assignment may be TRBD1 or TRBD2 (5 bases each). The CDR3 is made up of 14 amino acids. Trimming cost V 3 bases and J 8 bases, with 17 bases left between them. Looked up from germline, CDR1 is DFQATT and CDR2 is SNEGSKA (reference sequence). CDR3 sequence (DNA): TGCAGTGCTAGTGGTGGGGCGGACGGGGATGAGCAGTTCTTC. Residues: CSASGGADGDEQFF.

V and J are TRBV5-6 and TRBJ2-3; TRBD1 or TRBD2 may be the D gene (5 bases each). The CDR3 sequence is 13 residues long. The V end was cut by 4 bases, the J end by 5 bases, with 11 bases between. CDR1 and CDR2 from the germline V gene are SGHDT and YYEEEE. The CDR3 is CASSHRGRDTQYF. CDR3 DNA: TGTGCCAGCAGCCACCGGGGCAGAGATACGCAGTATTTT.

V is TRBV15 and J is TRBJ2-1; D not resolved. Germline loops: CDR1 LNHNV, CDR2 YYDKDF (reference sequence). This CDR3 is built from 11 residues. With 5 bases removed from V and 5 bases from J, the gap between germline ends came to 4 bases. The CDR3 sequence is CATSGHNEQFF. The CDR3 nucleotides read TGTGCCACCAGCGGTCACAATGAGCAGTTCTTC.

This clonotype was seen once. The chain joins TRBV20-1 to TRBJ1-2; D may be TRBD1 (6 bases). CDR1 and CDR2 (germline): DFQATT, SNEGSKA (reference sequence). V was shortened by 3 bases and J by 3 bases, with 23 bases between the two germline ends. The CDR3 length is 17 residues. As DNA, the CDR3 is TGCAGTGCTAGGATGTCCGTCCGCGGGGGGCTGGACTATGGCTACACCTTC. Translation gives CSARMSVRGGLDYGYTF.

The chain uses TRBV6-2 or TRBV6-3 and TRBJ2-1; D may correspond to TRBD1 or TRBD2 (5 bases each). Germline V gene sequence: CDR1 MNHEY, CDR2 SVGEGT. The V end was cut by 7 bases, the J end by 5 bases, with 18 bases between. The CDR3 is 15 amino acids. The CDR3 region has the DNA TGTGCCAGCAAAGGGGCCCTAGCTGGGGACAATGAGCAGTTCTTC. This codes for CASKGALAGDNEQFF.

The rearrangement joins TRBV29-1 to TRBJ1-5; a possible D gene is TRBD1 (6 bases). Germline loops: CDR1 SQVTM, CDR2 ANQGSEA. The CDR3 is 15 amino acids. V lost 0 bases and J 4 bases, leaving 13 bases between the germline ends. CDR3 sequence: CSVEDRRGLNQPQHF. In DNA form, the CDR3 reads TGCAGCGTTGAAGATCGGCGGGGGCTAAATCAGCCCCAGCATTTT.

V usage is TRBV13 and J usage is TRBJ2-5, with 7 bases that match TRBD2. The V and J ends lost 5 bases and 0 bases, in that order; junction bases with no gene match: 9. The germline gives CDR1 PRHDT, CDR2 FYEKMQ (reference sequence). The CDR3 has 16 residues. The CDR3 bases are TGTGCCAGCAGCCCAAACCCGGGACTATACCAAGAGACCCAGTACTTC. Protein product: CASSPNPGLYQETQYF.

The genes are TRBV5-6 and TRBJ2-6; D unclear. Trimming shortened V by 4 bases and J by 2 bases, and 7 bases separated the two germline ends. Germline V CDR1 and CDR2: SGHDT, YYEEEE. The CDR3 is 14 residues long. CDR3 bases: TGTGCCAGCAGCGACATTGCTGGGGCCAACGTCCTGACTTTC. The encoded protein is CASSDIAGANVLTF.

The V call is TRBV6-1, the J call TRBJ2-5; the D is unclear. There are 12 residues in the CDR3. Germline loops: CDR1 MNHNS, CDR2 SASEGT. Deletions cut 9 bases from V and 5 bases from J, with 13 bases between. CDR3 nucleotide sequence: TGTGCCAGTCTTGGTAACGGGGAGACCCAGTACTTC. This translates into CASLGNGETQYF.

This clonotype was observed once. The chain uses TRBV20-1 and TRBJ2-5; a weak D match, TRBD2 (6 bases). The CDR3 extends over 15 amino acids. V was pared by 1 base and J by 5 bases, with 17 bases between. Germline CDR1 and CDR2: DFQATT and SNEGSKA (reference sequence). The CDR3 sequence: CSARVGGLVAETQYF. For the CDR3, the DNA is TGCAGTGCTAGAGTTGGAGGGTTGGTCGCGGAGACCCAGTACTTC.

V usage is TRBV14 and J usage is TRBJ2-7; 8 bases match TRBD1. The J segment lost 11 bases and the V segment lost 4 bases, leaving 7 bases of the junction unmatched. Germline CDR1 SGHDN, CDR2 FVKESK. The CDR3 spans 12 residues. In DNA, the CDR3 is TGTGCCAGCAGCCCCGGGACAGGACAAAAGTACTTC. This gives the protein CASSPGTGQKYF.

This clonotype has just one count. Written as DNA, the CDR3 is TGCGCCAGCAGTACGGCTAGCGGCCGCTCTGGGGCCAACGTCCTGACTTTC. Amino acids: CASSTASGRSGANVLTF. The gene calls are TRBV5-1 and TRBJ2-6; TRBD2 matches 7 bases. This CDR3 has 17 amino acids. The germline CDR1 and CDR2 sequences are SGHRS and YFSETQ. Trimming cost V 5 bases and J 0 bases; bases outside gene matches: 8.

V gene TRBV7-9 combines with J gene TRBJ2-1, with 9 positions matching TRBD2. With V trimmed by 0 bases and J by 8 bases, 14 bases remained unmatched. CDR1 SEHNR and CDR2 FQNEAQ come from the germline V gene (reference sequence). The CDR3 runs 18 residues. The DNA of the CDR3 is TGTGCCAGCAGCTTAGCCTTCTATCGCGGGAGGGTGAGCGATGAGCAGTTCTTC. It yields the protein CASSLAFYRGRVSDEQFF.

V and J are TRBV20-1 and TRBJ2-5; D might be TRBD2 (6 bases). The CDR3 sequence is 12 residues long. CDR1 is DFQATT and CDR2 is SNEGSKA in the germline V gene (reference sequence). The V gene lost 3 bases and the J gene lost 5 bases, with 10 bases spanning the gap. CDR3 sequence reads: CSASLGLETQYF. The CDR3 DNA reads TGCAGTGCTAGCCTGGGACTGGAGACCCAGTACTTC.

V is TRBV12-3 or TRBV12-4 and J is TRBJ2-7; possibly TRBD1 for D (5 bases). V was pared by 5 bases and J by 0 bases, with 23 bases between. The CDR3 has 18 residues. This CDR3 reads CASSLNFGRGRFSYEQYF. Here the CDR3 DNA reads TGTGCCAGCAGTCTAAATTTTGGAAGGGGCAGGTTCTCCTACGAGCAGTACTTC.

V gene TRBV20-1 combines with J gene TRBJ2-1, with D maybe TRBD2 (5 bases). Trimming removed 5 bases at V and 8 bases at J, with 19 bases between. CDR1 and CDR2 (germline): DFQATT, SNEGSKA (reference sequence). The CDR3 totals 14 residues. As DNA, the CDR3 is TGCAGTGCTCCACGGGGTGCCAGCCGCGATGAGCAGTTCTTC. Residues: CSAPRGASRDEQFF.

DNA for the CDR3: TGTGCCAGCAGTTACTCGCTTCTTCCCGGGGCGAGGGATACGCAGTATTTT. Encoded protein: CASSYSLLPGARDTQYF. This chain joins TRBV6-5 and TRBJ2-3; possibly TRBD1 or TRBD2 for D (5 bases each). V was pared by 0 bases and J by 6 bases, with 19 bases between. CDR1 is MNHEY, CDR2 SVGAGI, per germline. The CDR3 runs 17 residues.

CDR3 sequence reads: CAWSVSESQPQHF. The CDR3, as DNA: TGTGCCTGGAGTGTGTCGGAGAGCCAGCCCCAGCATTTT. The rearrangement links TRBV30 to TRBJ1-5, with no clear D. V lost 0 bases to trimming and J lost 7 bases, with 10 bases between them. Germline loops: CDR1 GTSNPN, CDR2 SVGIG (reference sequence). The CDR3 is 13 amino acids. The variable domain in full, with the rest retrieved from reference TRBV30 and TRBJ1-5, is SQTIHQWPATLVQPVGSPLSLECTVEGTSNPNLYWYRQAAGRGLQLLFYSVGIGQISSEVPQNLSASRPQDRQFILSSKKLLLSDSGFYLCAWSVSESQPQHFGDGTRLSIL.

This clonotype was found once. CDR3 in DNA: TGTGCCAGCAGTTATGGGGCGGGAGCGCGAAATGAGCAGTTCTTC. Translation gives CASSYGAGARNEQFF. The V and J genes are TRBV12-3 or TRBV12-4 and TRBJ2-1; TRBD2 matches at 7 bases. This CDR3 contains 15 residues. Trimming cost V 4 bases and J 7 bases; bases outside gene matches: 10.

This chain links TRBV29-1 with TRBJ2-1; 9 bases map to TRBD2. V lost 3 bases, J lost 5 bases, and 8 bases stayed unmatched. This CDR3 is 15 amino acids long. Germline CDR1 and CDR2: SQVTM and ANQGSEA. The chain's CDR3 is CSVDPTSGPDNEQFF. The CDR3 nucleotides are TGCAGCGTTGACCCAACTAGCGGGCCGGACAATGAGCAGTTCTTC.

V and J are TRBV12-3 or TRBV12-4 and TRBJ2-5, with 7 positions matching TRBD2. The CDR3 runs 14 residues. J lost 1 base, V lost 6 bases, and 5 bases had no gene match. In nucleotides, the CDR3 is TGTGCCAGCAGCCTAAGCGGGATCCAAGAGACCCAGTACTTC. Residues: CASSLSGIQETQYF.